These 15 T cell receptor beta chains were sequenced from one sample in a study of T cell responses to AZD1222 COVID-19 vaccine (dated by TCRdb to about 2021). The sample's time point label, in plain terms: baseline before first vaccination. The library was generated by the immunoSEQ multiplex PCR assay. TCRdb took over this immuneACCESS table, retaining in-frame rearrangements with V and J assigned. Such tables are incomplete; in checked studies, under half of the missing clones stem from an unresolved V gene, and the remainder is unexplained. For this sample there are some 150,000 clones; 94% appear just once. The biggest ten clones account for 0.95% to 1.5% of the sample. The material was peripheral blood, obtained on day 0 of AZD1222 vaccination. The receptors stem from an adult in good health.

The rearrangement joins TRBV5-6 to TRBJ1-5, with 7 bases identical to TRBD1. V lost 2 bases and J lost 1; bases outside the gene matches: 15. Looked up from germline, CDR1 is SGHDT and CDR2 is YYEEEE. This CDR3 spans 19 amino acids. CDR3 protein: CASSFAGRGKAYSNQPQHF. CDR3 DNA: TGTGCCAGCAGCTTTGCGGGCAGGGGGAAGGCTTACAGCAATCAGCCCCAGCATTTT.

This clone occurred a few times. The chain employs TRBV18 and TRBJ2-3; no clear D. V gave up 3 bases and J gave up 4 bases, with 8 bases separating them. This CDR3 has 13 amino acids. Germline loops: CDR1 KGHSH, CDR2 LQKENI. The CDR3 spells CASSPLTADTQYF. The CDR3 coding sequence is TGTGCCAGCTCACCCCTAACGGCAGATACGCAGTATTTT.

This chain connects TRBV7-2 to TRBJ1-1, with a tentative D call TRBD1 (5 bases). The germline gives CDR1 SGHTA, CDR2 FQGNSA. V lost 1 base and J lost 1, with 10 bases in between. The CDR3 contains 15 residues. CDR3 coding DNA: TGTGCCAGCAGCTTAGGGCCCGGACAGAACACTGAAGCTTTCTTT. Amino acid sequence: CASSLGPGQNTEAFF.

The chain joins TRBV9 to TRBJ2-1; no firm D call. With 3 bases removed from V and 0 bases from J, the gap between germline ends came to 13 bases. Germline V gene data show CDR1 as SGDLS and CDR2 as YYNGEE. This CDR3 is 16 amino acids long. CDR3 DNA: TGTGCCAGCAGCGCAGACGCTTATAGCTCCTACAATGAGCAGTTCTTC. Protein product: CASSADAYSSYNEQFF.

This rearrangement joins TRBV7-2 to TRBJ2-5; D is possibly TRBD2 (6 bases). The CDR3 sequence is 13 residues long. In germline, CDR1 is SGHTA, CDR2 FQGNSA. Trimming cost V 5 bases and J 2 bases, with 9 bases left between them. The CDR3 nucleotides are TGTGCCAGCAGCCGGGGACTGCAAGAGACCCAGTACTTC. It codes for CASSRGLQETQYF.

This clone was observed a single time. The CDR3 spells CASSAQLAGGQGDTQYF. The DNA for the CDR3 is TGTGCCAGCAGCGCCCAACTAGCGGGAGGCCAGGGAGATACGCAGTATTTT. The chain joins TRBV9 to TRBJ2-3, with 12 nucleotides matching TRBD2. The CDR3 is made up of 17 amino acids. CDR1 and CDR2 from the germline V gene are SGDLS and YYNGEE. Unmatched junction bases numbered 10, after V lost 3 bases and J lost 5 bases.

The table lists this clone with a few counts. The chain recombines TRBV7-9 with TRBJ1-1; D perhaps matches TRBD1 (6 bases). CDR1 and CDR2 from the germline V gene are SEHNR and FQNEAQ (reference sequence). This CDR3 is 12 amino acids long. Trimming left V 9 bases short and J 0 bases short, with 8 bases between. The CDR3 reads CASAGVNTEAFF. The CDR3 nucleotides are TGTGCCAGTGCAGGGGTGAACACTGAAGCTTTCTTT.

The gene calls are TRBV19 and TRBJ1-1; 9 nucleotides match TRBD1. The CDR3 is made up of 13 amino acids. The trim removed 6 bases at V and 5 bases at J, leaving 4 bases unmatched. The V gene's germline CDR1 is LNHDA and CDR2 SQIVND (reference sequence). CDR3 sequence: CASSPGTGTEAFF. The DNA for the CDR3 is TGTGCCAGTAGCCCCGGGACAGGGACTGAAGCTTTCTTT.

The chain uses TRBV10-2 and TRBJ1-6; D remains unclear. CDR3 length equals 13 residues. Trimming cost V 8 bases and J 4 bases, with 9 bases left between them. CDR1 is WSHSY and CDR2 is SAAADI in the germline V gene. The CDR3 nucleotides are TGCGCCAGCTTGGGATCTTATAATTCACCCCTCCACTTT. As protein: CASLGSYNSPLHF.

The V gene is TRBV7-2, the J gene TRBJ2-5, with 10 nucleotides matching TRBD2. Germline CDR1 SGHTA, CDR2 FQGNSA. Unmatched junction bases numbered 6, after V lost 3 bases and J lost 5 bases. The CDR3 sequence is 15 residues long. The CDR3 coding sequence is TGTGCCAGCAGCTTCGGCCTAGCGGGAGTGGAGACCCAGTACTTC. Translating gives CASSFGLAGVETQYF.

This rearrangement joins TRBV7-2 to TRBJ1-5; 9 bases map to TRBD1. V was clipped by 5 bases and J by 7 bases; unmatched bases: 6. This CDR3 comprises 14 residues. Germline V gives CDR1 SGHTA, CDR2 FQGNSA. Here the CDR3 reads CASSQTGGSQPQHF. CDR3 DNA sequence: TGTGCCAGCAGCCAGACAGGGGGAAGCCAGCCCCAGCATTTT.

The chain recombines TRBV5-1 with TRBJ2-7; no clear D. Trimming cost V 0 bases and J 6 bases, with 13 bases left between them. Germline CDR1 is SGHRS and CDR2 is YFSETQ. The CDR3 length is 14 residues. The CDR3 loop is CASSLAGSHSEQYV. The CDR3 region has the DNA TGCGCCAGCAGCTTGGCTGGCAGTCACTCCGAGCAGTACGTC.

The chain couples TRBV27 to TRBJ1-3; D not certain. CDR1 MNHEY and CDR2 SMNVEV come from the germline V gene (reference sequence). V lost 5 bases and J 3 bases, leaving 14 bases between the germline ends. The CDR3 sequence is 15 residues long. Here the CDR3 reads CASSPRTGFGNTIYF. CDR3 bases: TGTGCCAGCAGTCCCAGGACGGGTTTTGGAAACACCATATATTTT.

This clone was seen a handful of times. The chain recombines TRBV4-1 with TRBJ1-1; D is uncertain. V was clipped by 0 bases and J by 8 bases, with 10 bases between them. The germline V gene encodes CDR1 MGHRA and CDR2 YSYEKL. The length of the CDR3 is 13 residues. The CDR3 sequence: CASSQELEGEAFF. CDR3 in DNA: TGCGCCAGCAGCCAAGAGCTTGAAGGGGAAGCTTTCTTT.

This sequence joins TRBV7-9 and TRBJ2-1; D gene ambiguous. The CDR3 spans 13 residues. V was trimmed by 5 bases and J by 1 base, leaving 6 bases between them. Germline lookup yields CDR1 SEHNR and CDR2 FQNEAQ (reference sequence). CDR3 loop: CASSLGSYNEQFF. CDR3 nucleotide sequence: TGTGCCAGCAGCCTTGGATCCTACAATGAGCAGTTCTTC.